A single sample is the source of the 7 T cell receptor beta chains below, sequenced in a study of blood T cells in healthy people across ages. The second PCR ran about 6 to 12 cycles with a sample-barcoded 5' primer and J-beta primers. TCRdb recomputed calls from the 5' RACE reads with MiXCR, one row per CDR3 protein. The sample has roughly 700,000 distinct CDR3 sequences, roughly 25% seen once. The same sample was also used in a study of T cells of mothers and their children.

Sequenced: blood. These receptor sequences come from a boy younger than 18 in good health.

CDR3 bases: TGTGCCAGCAGCCGCAGGGAGCTAACTAATGAAAAACTGTTTTTT. The encoded protein is CASSRRELTNEKLFF. The rearrangement uses TRBV5-6 and TRBJ1-4; D is perhaps TRBD1 (5 bases). This CDR3 comprises 15 residues. V was pared by 4 bases and J by 1 base, with 11 bases between. Looked up from germline, CDR1 is SGHDT and CDR2 is YYEEEE.

CDR3: CASSQLGLYGYTF. DNA of the CDR3: TGCGCCAGCAGCCAGTTAGGGCTGTATGGCTACACCTTC. This sequence joins TRBV4-1 and TRBJ2-7; D is undetermined. The DNA end is more similar to TRBJ1-2, so the J call may be wrong. Germline CDR1 MGHRA, CDR2 YSYEKL. The CDR3 loop spans 13 amino acids.

This chain joins TRBV6-2 or TRBV6-3 and TRBJ1-1, with a weak D call TRBD1 (6 bases). The CDR3 is made up of 14 amino acids. V lost 2 bases, J lost 5 bases, and 12 bases lay in between. Germline assignment: CDR1 MNHEY and CDR2 SVGEGT. Here the CDR3 reads CASSYVGGWTEAFF. For the CDR3, the DNA is TGTGCCAGCAGTTACGTCGGGGGCTGGACTGAAGCTTTCTTT.

This clonotype was counted a few times. The chain is built from TRBV3-1 and TRBJ2-3; 7 bases are shared with TRBD2. V was clipped by 1 base and J by 4 bases; unmatched bases: 8. Germline V gives CDR1 LGHDT, CDR2 YNNKEL (reference sequence). This CDR3 spans 16 amino acids. The CDR3 DNA reads TGTGCCAGCAGCCAAGTCTGGGGGAGGGTGTCAGATACGCAGTATTTT. This encodes CASSQVWGRVSDTQYF.

V and J are TRBV5-1 and TRBJ1-1; D is unresolved. Germline V gene sequence: CDR1 SGHRS, CDR2 YFSETQ. With 4 bases removed from V and 1 base from J, the gap between germline ends came to 11 bases. The CDR3 has 14 amino acids. CDR3 in amino acids: CASSPSLGNTEAFF. The DNA of the CDR3 is TGCGCCAGCAGCCCCAGTCTGGGGAACACTGAAGCTTTCTTT.

The rearrangement joins TRBV14 to TRBJ2-5; D ambiguous. Germline lookup yields CDR1 SGHDN and CDR2 FVKESK. V lost 2 bases, J lost 5 bases, and 6 bases lay in between. There are 12 residues in the CDR3. This CDR3 reads CASSQFRETQYF. In DNA, the CDR3 is TGTGCCAGCAGCCAATTTCGGGAGACCCAGTACTTC.

In this sample, this clonotype turned up a few times. This chain uses TRBV7-9 with TRBJ2-6; the D gene is possibly TRBD2 (5 bases). The CDR3 is 16 residues long. Germline V gene sequence: CDR1 SEHNR, CDR2 FQNEAQ (reference sequence). V lost 5 bases, J lost 4 bases, and 15 bases lay in between. The CDR3 region is CASSPYGVDGANVLTF. The CDR3 bases are TGTGCCAGCAGCCCCTACGGGGTAGACGGGGCCAACGTCCTGACTTTC.